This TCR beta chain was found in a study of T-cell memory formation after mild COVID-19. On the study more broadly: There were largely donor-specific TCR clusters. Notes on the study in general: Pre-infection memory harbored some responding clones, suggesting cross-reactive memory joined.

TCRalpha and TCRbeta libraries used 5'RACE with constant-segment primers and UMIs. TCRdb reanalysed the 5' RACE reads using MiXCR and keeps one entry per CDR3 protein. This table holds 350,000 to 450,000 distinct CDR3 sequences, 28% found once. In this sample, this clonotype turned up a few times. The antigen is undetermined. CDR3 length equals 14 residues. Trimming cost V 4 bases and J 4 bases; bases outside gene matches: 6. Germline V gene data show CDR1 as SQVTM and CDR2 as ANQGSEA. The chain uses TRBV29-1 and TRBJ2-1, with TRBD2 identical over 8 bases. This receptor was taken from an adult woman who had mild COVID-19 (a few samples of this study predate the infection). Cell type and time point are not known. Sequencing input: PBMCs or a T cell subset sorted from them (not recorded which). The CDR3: CSVGVLAGYNEQFF. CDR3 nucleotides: TGCAGCGTTGGTGTTCTAGCGGGTTACAATGAGCAGTTCTTC.